The 5 T cell receptor beta chains below were found in one sample sequenced in a study of regulatory T cells in long-lasting Graves disease. For TCR beta, libraries came from iRepertoire HTBI primers and Arm-PCR of CDR3 regions. TCRdb used MiXCR to reprocess the multiplex PCR reads, holding one entry per CDR3 protein. The profile shows under 500,000 distinct CDR3 sequences, roughly 17% of them singletons. The time point was: newly diagnosed GD, antithyroid drugs for less than 3 months. The authors made the TCR library using RNA they extracted from PBMCs. These same data were also listed under a study on T cells in Graves' hyperthyroidism and ophthalmopathy.

Sequencing used peripheral blood mononuclear cells (PBMCs), obtained at new diagnosis, from a patient treated with antithyroid drugs. These receptors were taken from a woman in her thirties with Graves disease.

This clonotype appeared a few times. This chain connects TRBV5-1 to TRBJ1-1; D is unresolved. The V gene lost 5 bases and the J gene lost 8 bases, with 10 bases spanning the gap. Germline CDR1 and CDR2: SGHRS and YFSETQ. The CDR3 runs 11 residues. CDR3 bases: TGCGCCAGCAGACCGTGCTCGGAAGCTTTCTTT. It encodes CASRPCSEAFF.

This clonotype was found a few times. The chain carries TRBV4-3 and TRBJ1-6; D possibly corresponds to TRBD1 (5 bases). Trimming pared 1 base from V and 6 bases from J, leaving 13 bases between. From germline, CDR1 is LGHNA and CDR2 YSLEER. The CDR3 is 16 residues long. The CDR3: CASSQGSYRLNSPLHF. The CDR3 nucleotides read TGCGCCAGCAGCCAAGGTTCATACAGGCTTAATTCACCCCTCCACTTT.

Many counts were recorded for this clonotype. The chain recombines TRBV7-3 with TRBJ2-2, with D possibly being TRBD1 or TRBD2 (5 bases each). Germline lookup yields CDR1 SGHTA and CDR2 FQGTGA. This CDR3 spans 18 amino acids. Trimming stripped 1 base from V and 0 bases from J, with 15 bases between. The CDR3: CASSLNPGTLANTGELFF. CDR3 coding DNA: TGTGCCAGCAGCTTAAACCCCGGGACCCTAGCGAACACCGGGGAGCTGTTTTTT.

This clonotype was picked up many times. The chain is built from TRBV28 and TRBJ2-7; 7 bases map to TRBD1. The germline gives CDR1 MDHEN, CDR2 SYDVKM. This CDR3 spans 15 amino acids. V gave up 2 bases and J gave up 6 bases; unmatched junction bases: 10. CDR3 bases: TGTGCCAGCAGTTTACCCGGGACAGTGAGTGGCGAGCAGTACTTC. The encoded protein is CASSLPGTVSGEQYF.

This clonotype has at least ten counts. This chain joins TRBV7-2 and TRBJ2-2; TRBD2 agrees at 11 bases. The CDR3 extends over 16 amino acids. V lost 6 bases to trimming and J lost 0 bases; unmatched junction nucleotides: 3. The germline V gene encodes CDR1 SGHTA and CDR2 FQGNSA. CDR3 nucleotide sequence: TGTGCCAGCAGGGCGGGACTAGCGGCGAACACCGGGGAGCTGTTTTTT. Its protein product is CASRAGLAANTGELFF. The variable domain in full, with the rest retrieved from reference TRBV7-2 and TRBJ2-2, is GAGVSQSPSNKVTEKGKDVELRCDPISGHTALYWYRQSLGQGLEFLIYFQGNSAPDKSGLPSDRFSAERTGGSVSTLTIQRTQQEDSAVYLCASRAGLAANTGELFFGEGSRLTVL.